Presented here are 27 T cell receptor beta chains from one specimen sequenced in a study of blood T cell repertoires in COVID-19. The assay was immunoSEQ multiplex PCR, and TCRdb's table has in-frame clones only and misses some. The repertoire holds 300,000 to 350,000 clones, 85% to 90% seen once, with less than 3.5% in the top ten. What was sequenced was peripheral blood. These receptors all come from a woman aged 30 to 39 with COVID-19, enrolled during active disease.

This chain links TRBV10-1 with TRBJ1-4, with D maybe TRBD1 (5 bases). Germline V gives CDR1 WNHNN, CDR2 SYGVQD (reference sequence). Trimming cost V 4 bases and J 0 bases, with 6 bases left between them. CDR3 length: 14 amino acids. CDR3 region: CASSGQPTNEKLFF. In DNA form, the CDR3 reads TGCGCCAGCAGTGGACAGCCAACTAATGAAAAACTGTTTTTT.

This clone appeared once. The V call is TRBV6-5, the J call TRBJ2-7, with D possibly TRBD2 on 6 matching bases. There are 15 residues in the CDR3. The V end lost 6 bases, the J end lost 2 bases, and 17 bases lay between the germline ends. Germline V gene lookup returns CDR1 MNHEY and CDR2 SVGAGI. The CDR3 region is CASRPGLAVTYEQYF. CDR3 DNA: TGTGCCAGCAGACCGGGTTTAGCGGTAACCTACGAGCAGTACTTC.

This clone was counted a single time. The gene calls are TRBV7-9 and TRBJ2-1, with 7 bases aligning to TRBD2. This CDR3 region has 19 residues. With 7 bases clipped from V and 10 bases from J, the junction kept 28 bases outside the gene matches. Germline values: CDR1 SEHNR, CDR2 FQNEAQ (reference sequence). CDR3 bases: TGTGCCAGCACCCGTAAAAGGGGACTACTAGTCGTTGGGTCCCCGGAGCAGTTCTTC. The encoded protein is CASTRKRGLLVVGSPEQFF.

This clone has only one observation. CDR3 residues: CASAAGSNSPLHF. As DNA, the CDR3 is TGTGCCAGCGCGGCGGGAAGTAATTCACCCCTCCACTTT. This sequence joins TRBV7-9 and TRBJ1-6; D call uncertain. The CDR3 is made up of 13 amino acids. From germline, CDR1 is SEHNR and CDR2 FQNEAQ (reference sequence). Trimming took off 8 bases at V and 6 bases at J, with 11 bases between the two ends.

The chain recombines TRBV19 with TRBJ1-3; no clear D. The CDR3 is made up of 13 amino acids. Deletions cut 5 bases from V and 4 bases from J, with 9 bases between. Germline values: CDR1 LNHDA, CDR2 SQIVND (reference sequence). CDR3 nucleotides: TGTGCCAGTAGTTTGGGCAACGGAAACACCATATATTTT. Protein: CASSLGNGNTIYF.

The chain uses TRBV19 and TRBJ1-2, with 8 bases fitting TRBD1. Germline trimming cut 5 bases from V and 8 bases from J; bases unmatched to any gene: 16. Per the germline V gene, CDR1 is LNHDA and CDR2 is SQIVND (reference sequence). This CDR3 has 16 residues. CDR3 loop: CASSQPLDRAHQGYTF. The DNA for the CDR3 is TGTGCCAGTAGTCAACCTCTGGACAGGGCACATCAAGGCTACACCTTC.

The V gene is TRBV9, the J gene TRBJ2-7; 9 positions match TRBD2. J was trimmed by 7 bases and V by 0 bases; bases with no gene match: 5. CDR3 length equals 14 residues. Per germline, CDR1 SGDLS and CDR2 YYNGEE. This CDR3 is CASSVGGRAEEQYF. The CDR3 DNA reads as TGTGCCAGCAGCGTAGGCGGGAGGGCCGAGGAGCAGTACTTC.

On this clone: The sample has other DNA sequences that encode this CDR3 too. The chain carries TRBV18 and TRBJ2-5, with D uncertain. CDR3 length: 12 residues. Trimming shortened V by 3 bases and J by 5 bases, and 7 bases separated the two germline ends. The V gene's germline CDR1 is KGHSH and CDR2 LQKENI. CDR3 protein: CASSPRGETQYF. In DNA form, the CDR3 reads TGTGCCAGCTCACCCCGAGGTGAGACCCAGTACTTC.

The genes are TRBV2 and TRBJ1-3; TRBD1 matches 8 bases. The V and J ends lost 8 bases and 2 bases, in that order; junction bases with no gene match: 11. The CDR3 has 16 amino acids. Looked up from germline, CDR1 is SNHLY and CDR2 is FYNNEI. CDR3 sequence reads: CASQRNQGAAGNTIYF. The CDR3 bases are TGTGCCAGCCAGAGGAATCAGGGGGCAGCTGGAAACACCATATATTTT.

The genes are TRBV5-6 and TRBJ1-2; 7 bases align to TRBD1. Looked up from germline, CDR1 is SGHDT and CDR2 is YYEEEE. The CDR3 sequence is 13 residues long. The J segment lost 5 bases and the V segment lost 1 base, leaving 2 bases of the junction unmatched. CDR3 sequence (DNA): TGTGCCAGCAGCTTGTTACAGGGGTATGGCTACACCTTC. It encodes CASSLLQGYGYTF.

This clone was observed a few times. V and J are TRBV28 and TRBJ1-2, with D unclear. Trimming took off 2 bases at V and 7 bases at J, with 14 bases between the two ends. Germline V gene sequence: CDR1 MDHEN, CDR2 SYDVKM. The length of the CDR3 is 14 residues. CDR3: CASSLGQGSSGYTF. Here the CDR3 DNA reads TGTGCCAGCAGTTTAGGTCAAGGGAGTAGTGGCTACACCTTC.

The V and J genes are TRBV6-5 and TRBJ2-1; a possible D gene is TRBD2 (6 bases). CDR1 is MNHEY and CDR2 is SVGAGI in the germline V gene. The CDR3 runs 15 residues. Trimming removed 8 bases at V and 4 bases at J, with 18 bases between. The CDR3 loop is CASSTVRGLYNEQFF. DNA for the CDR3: TGTGCCAGCTCCACCGTTAGGGGACTTTACAATGAGCAGTTCTTC.

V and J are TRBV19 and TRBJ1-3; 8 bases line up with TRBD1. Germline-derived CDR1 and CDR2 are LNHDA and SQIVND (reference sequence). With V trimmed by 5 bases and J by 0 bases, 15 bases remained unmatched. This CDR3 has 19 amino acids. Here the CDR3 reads CASSLQWTGPLHSGNTIYF. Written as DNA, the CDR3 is TGTGCCAGTAGTCTTCAGTGGACAGGGCCCCTTCACTCTGGAAACACCATATATTTT.

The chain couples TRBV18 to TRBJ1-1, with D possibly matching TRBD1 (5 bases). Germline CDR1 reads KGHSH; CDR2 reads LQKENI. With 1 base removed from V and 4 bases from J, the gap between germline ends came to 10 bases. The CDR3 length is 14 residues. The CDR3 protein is CASSPQGQGTEAFF. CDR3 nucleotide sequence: TGTGCCAGCTCACCACAGGGCCAGGGCACTGAAGCTTTCTTT.

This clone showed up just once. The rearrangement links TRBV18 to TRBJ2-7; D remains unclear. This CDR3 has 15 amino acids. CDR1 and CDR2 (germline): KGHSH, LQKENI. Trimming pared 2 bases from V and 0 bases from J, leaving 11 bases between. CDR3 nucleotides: TGTGCCAGCTCACCATCGAGAGAAAGCTCCTACGAGCAGTACTTC. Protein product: CASSPSRESSYEQYF.

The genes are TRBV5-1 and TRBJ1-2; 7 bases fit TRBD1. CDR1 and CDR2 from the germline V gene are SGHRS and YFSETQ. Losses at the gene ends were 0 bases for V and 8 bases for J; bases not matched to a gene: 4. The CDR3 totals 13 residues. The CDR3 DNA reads TGCGCCAGCAGCTTGGACCCACAGGGGGGCTACACCTTC. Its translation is CASSLDPQGGYTF.

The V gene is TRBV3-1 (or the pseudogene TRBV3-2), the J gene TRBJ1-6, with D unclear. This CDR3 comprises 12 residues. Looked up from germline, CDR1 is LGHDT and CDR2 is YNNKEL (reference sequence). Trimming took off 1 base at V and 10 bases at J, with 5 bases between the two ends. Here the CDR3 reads CASSQGESPLHF. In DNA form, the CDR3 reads TGTGCCAGCAGCCAAGGCGAGTCACCCCTCCACTTT.

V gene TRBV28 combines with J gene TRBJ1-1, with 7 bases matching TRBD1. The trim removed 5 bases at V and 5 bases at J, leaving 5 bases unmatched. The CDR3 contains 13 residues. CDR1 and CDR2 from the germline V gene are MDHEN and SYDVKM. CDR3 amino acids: CASSLTGVTEAFF. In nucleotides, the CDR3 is TGTGCCAGCAGTCTAACAGGGGTAACTGAAGCTTTCTTT.

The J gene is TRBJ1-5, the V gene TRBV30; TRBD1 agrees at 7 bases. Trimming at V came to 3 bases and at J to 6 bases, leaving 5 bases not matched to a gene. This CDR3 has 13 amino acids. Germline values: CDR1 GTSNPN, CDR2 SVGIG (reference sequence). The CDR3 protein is CAWSETGSQPQHF. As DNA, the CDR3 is TGTGCCTGGAGCGAGACAGGGAGTCAGCCCCAGCATTTT.

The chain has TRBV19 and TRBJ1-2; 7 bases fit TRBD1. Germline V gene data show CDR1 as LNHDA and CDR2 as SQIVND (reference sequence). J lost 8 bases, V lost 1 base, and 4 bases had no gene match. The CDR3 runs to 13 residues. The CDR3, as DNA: TGTGCCAGTAGTATAGGACAGGGAGAGGGCTACACCTTC. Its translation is CASSIGQGEGYTF.

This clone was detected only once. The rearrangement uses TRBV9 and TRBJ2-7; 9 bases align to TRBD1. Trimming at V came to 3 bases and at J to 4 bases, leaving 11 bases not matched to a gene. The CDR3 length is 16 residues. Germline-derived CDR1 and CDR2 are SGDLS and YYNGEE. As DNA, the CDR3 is TGTGCCAGCAGCGGACAACAGGGGGCGGAAGGGTACGAGCAGTACTTC. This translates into CASSGQQGAEGYEQYF.

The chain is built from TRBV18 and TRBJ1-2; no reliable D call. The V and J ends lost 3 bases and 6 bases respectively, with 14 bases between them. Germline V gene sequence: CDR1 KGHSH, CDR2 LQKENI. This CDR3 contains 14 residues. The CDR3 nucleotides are TGTGCCAGCTCACCTAGCGGCTCCGGGGATGGCTACACCTTC. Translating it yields CASSPSGSGDGYTF. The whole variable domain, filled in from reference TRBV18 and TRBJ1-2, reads NAGVMQNPRHLVRRRGQEARLRCSPMKGHSHVYWYRQLPEEGLKFMVYLQKENIIDESGMPKERFSAEFPKEGPSILRIQQVVRGDSAAYFCASSPSGSGDGYTFGSGTRLTVV.

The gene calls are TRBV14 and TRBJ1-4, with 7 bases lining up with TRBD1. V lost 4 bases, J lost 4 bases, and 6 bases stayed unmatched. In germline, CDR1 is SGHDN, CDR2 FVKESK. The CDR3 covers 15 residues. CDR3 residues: CASSLIGQVNEKLFF. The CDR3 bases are TGTGCCAGCAGCCTAATAGGACAGGTTAATGAAAAACTGTTTTTT.

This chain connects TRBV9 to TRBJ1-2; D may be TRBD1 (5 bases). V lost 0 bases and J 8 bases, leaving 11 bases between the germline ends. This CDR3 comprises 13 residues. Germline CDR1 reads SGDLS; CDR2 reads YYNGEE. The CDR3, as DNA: TGTGCCAGCAGCGTAGTCGGGGGGTCCGGCTACACCTTC. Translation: CASSVVGGSGYTF.

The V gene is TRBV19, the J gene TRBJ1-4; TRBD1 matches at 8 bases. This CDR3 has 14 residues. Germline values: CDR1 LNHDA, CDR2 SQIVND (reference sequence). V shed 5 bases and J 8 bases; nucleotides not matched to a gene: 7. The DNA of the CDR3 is TGTGCCAGTAGTCGGACAGGGTGGGACGAAAAACTGTTTTTT. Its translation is CASSRTGWDEKLFF.

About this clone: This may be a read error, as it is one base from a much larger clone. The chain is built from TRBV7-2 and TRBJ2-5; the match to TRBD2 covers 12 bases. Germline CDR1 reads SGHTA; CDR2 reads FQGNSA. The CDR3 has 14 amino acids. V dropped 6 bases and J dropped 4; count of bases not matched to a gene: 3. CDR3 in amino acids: CASRPGLAGETQYF. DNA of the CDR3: TGTGCCAGCAGACCGGGACTAGCGGGAGAGACCCAGTACTTC.

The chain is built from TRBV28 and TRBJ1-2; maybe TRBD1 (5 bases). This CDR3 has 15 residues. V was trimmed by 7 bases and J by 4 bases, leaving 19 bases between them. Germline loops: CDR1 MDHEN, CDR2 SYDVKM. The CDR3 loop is CASTPAGGRSYGYTF. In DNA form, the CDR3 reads TGTGCCAGCACCCCCGCGGGGGGTCGTAGCTATGGCTACACCTTC.